These 13 T cell receptor beta chains were sequenced from one sample in a study of human thymus T cells. Thymic resections from corrective heart surgery supplied the tissue. Measured with immunoSEQ multiplex PCR; TCRdb has only the in-frame clones, and not every one. The sample has roughly 77,000 clones, 85% to 95% seen once; the top ten hold 0.03% to 0.035%. Material for sequencing was thymus tissue. The receptors stem from a girl under three years old with a congenital heart defect but otherwise immunologically healthy.

The chain is built from TRBV18 and TRBJ2-3; 10 positions match TRBD2. Germline values: CDR1 KGHSH, CDR2 LQKENI. V was pared by 6 bases and J by 3 bases, with 3 bases of the junction left unmatched. This CDR3 spans 14 amino acids. The CDR3 DNA follows: TGTGCCAGCTCGCCGGGACTAGCGACAGATACGCAGTATTTT. Its protein is CASSPGLATDTQYF.

The chain recombines TRBV25-1 with TRBJ2-5, with D possibly matching TRBD2 (6 bases). Germline V lookup: CDR1 MGHDK, CDR2 SYGVNS. CDR3 size: 17 residues. V dropped 5 bases and J dropped 5 bases, with 24 bases sitting between them. This chain's CDR3 is CASSISHGSGNNETQYF. In DNA, the CDR3 is TGTGCCAGCAGTATATCTCACGGGAGCGGAAATAATGAGACCCAGTACTTC.

This clone was observed once. This chain joins TRBV6-1 and TRBJ2-4; a weak D match, TRBD2 (5 bases). The CDR3 length is 11 residues. Germline V lookup: CDR1 MNHNS, CDR2 SASEGT. V was cut by 5 bases and J by 9 bases, with 8 bases left in between. The CDR3 DNA reads TGTGCCAGCAGTCCGGGGTGCATTCAGTACTTC. Its translation: CASSPGCIQYF.

The chain is built from TRBV5-1 and TRBJ1-4; D gene unclear. The CDR3 extends over 14 amino acids. CDR1 SGHRS and CDR2 YFSETQ come from the germline V gene. V shed 0 bases and J shed 5 bases, with 8 bases lying between them. CDR3 region: CASSLDSSNEKLFF. The DNA of the CDR3 is TGCGCCAGCAGCTTGGACAGCTCGAATGAAAAACTGTTTTTT.

V and J are TRBV4-3 and TRBJ2-5; D gene ambiguous. From germline, CDR1 is LGHNA and CDR2 YSLEER. The CDR3 is made up of 16 amino acids. With 0 bases removed from V and 10 bases from J, the gap between germline ends came to 21 bases. This chain's CDR3 is CASSQDGSSELRRQYF. As DNA, the CDR3 is TGCGCCAGCAGCCAAGACGGCTCTTCTGAGCTAAGACGCCAGTACTTC.

The genes are TRBV25-1 and TRBJ2-1, with 8 bases that match TRBD2. J was trimmed by 6 bases and V by 1 base; bases with no gene match: 8. CDR1 is MGHDK and CDR2 is SYGVNS in the germline V gene. The CDR3 runs to 16 residues. The CDR3 sequence is CASSESPPRGVNEQFF. CDR3 sequence (DNA): TGTGCCAGCAGTGAATCCCCTCCGCGGGGGGTCAATGAGCAGTTCTTC. The whole variable domain, filled in from reference TRBV25-1 and TRBJ2-1, reads EADIYQTPRYLVIGTGKKITLECSQTMGHDKMYWYQQDPGMELHLIHYSYGVNSTEKGDLSSESTVSRIRTEHFPLTLESARPSHTSQYLCASSESPPRGVNEQFFGPGTRLTVL.

This clone was observed a handful of times. V gene TRBV19 combines with J gene TRBJ2-5; D not certain. The CDR3 sequence is 13 residues long. Trimming cost V 0 bases and J 1 base, with 3 bases left between them. CDR1 is LNHDA, CDR2 SQIVND, per germline (reference sequence). The CDR3 sequence: CASSIDSQETQYF. In DNA, the CDR3 is TGTGCCAGTAGTATAGACAGCCAAGAGACCCAGTACTTC.

This chain connects TRBV14 to TRBJ2-1; a weak D match, TRBD1 (5 bases). The germline gives CDR1 SGHDN, CDR2 FVKESK. The CDR3 is 17 residues long. With 0 bases removed from V and 12 bases from J, the gap between germline ends came to 24 bases. The CDR3 loop is CASSQEDEERGKRRQFF. The CDR3 DNA reads as TGTGCCAGCAGCCAAGAAGACGAGGAAAGGGGCAAAAGAAGGCAGTTCTTC.

The chain uses TRBV5-1 and TRBJ2-4; D gene ambiguous. The CDR3 contains 13 residues. CDR1 and CDR2 (germline): SGHRS, YFSETQ. The V end lost 4 bases, the J end lost 7 bases, and 12 bases lay between the germline ends. CDR3 nucleotides: TGCGCCAGCAGCCCGAACGGCGGCAACATTCAGTACTTC. It yields the protein CASSPNGGNIQYF.

The chain carries TRBV27 and TRBJ2-7; D remains unclear. The CDR3 runs 14 residues. The germline CDR1 and CDR2 sequences are MNHEY and SMNVEV (reference sequence). V gave up 2 bases and J gave up 2 bases, with 10 bases separating them. CDR3 region: CASSLHGHPYEQYF. CDR3 nucleotide sequence: TGTGCCAGCAGTTTACATGGCCATCCCTACGAGCAGTACTTC.

For the CDR3, the DNA is TGCGCCAGCAGCCAAGATTCGCGCGGGAGCGACTCTGGGGCCAACGTCCTGACTTTC. Translating gives CASSQDSRGSDSGANVLTF. The V call is TRBV4-3, the J call TRBJ2-6, with 7 bases aligning to TRBD2. The CDR3 is 19 residues long. Trimming at V came to 0 bases and at J to 0 bases, leaving 8 bases not matched to a gene. Germline-derived CDR1 and CDR2 are LGHNA and YSLEER.

The V call is TRBV7-6, the J call TRBJ2-3, with D perhaps TRBD1 (6 bases). Germline V lookup: CDR1 SGHVS, CDR2 FNYEAQ. This CDR3 contains 14 residues. The V end lost 1 base, the J end lost 2 bases, and 7 bases lay between the germline ends. The CDR3 DNA is TGTGCCAGCAGCTTAGAGGGGGACACAGATACGCAGTATTTT. Its protein product is CASSLEGDTDTQYF.

The CDR3 loop reads CASSESYATNEKLFF. The DNA for the CDR3 is TGTGCCAGCAGTGAATCTTATGCAACTAATGAAAAACTGTTTTTT. V and J are TRBV25-1 and TRBJ1-4; D is undetermined. This CDR3 has 15 amino acids. V lost 1 base, J lost 0 bases, and 6 bases lay in between. The germline V gene encodes CDR1 MGHDK and CDR2 SYGVNS.